This T cell receptor beta chain comes out of a study of blood T cell repertoires in COVID-19. Study in general: Cohort 3 recovered donors had two negative PCRs, clearance, or symptom resolution.

The method was immunoSEQ multiplex PCR; TCRdb's version includes in-frame clones alone and lacks a portion of them. The repertoire includes hundreds of thousands of clones, 88% of them detected once, and 2% to 2.5% sits in the top ten. The sequenced sample was PBMCs or T cells enriched from blood (not recorded which). This receptor was obtained from a woman aged 55-70 years in a cohort exposed to, infected with or recovered from COVID-19 (not recorded which).

Written as DNA, the CDR3 is TGCAGTGCTATGGGGGGCTACGAGCAGTACTTC. Translating it yields CSAMGGYEQYF. This rearrangement joins TRBV20-1 to TRBJ2-7; a weak D match, TRBD2 (6 bases). CDR3 length equals 11 residues. Trimming shortened V by 4 bases and J by 3 bases, and 7 bases separated the two germline ends. The germline V gene has CDR1 DFQATT and CDR2 SNEGSKA (reference sequence).